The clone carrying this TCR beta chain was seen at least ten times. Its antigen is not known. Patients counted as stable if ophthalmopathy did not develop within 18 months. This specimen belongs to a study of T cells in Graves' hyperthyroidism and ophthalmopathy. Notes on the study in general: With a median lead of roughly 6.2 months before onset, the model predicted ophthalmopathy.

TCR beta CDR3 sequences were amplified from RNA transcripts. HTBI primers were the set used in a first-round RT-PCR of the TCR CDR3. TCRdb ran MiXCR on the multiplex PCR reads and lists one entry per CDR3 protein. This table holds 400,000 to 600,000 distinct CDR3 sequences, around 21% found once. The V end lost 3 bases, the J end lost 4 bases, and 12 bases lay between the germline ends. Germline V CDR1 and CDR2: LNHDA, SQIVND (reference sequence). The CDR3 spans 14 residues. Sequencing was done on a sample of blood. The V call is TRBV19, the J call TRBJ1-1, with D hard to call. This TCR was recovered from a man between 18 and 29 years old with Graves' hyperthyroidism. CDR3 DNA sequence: TGTGCCAGTAGTATGGAGTCGAGAGGCACTGAAGCTTTCTTT. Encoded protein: CASSMESRGTEAFF. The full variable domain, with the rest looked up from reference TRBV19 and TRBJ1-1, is DGGITQSPKYLFRKEGQNVTLSCEQNLNHDAMYWYRQDPGQGLRLIYYSQIVNDFQKGDIAEGYSVSREKKESFPLTVTSAQKNPTAFYLCASSMESRGTEAFFGQGTRLTVV.